The 27 T cell receptor beta chains below come from one sample, sequenced in a study of beta chain features in type 1 diabetes. Isolated RNA was reverse transcribed in full, so expressed TCRB transcripts were sequenced. Produced via immunoSEQ multiplex PCR; TCRdb's table is partial and in-frame only. The data show a few hundred thousand clones, over 8.5% seen once. Overall study findings and caveats: Shortening of TCRB CDR3s, moderate but significant, appeared in all four CD4+ subsets of Type 1 diabetes patients.

Antigens for these TCRs are unknown. Sequences were obtained from central memory CD4+ T cells from blood. These receptors were taken from a man younger than 40 with type 1 diabetes.

This clone was counted only a few times. This chain joins TRBV29-1 and TRBJ2-4; TRBD2 aligns across 11 bases. J lost 4 bases, V lost 2 bases, and 7 bases had no gene match. CDR3 length equals 16 residues. CDR1 and CDR2 (germline): SQVTM, ANQGSEA. CDR3 in amino acids: CSVEKLAGGLKNIQYF. As DNA, the CDR3 is TGCAGCGTTGAAAAGCTAGCGGGAGGCCTGAAAAACATTCAGTACTTC.

This clone was counted a few times. This rearrangement joins TRBV27 to TRBJ2-7; 10 positions agree with TRBD2. Germline-derived CDR1 and CDR2 are MNHEY and SMNVEV (reference sequence). Losses at the gene ends were 2 bases for V and 6 bases for J; bases not matched to a gene: 13. The CDR3 is 17 residues long. Here the CDR3 DNA reads TGTGCCAGCAGTTTACTGGTAGCGGGAGGCCCGGGTAGCGAGCAGTACTTC. Its translation is CASSLLVAGGPGSEQYF.

In its sample, this clone was seen a few times. The rearrangement uses TRBV15 and TRBJ2-2, with a weak D call TRBD1 (5 bases). Germline values: CDR1 LNHNV, CDR2 YYDKDF (reference sequence). Between the trimmed V and J ends, which lost 2 bases and 0 bases, there was a span of 13 bases. The CDR3 runs to 17 residues. CDR3 DNA: TGTGCCACCAGCAGACCCAGGGTTTGGGCGAACACCGGGGAGCTGTTTTTT. This codes for CATSRPRVWANTGELFF.

The chain combines TRBV30 with TRBJ2-7; 7 bases are shared with TRBD2. This CDR3 spans 16 amino acids. Germline V CDR1 and CDR2: GTSNPN, SVGIG (reference sequence). The V segment lost 0 bases and the J segment 5 bases; nucleotides outside the gene matches: 13. The CDR3 DNA reads TGTGCCTGGAGTGTACCAGGGCGGGAGTGGAGGAACGAGCAGTACTTC. Translating it yields CAWSVPGREWRNEQYF. Together with reference TRBV30 and TRBJ2-7, the CDR3 gives the full variable domain: SQTIHQWPATLVQPVGSPLSLECTVEGTSNPNLYWYRQAAGRGLQLLFYSVGIGQISSEVPQNLSASRPQDRQFILSSKKLLLSDSGFYLCAWSVPGREWRNEQYFGPGTRLTVT.

The chain recombines TRBV5-1 with TRBJ2-1; possibly TRBD1 or TRBD2 for D (5 bases each). Trimming stripped 0 bases from V and 5 bases from J, with 18 bases between. This CDR3 region has 17 residues. Per the germline V gene, CDR1 is SGHRS and CDR2 is YFSETQ. CDR3 residues: CASSLASGRLTNNEQFF. DNA for the CDR3: TGCGCCAGCAGCTTGGCCTCGGGACGGCTCACCAACAATGAGCAGTTCTTC.

In its sample, this clone was seen a few times. This chain links TRBV28 with TRBJ2-1; D uncertain. Trimming left V 8 bases short and J 4 bases short, with 15 bases between. From germline, CDR1 is MDHEN and CDR2 SYDVKM. This CDR3 region has 14 residues. CDR3 region: CASGLGILYNEQFF. In DNA form, the CDR3 reads TGTGCCAGCGGGCTAGGAATTCTATACAATGAGCAGTTCTTC.

This clone came up a few times. The chain links TRBV5-1 to TRBJ2-1; unclear D gene. Germline lookup yields CDR1 SGHRS and CDR2 YFSETQ. There are 15 residues in the CDR3. The V end lost 2 bases, the J end lost 0 bases, and 9 bases lay between the germline ends. The CDR3 reads CASSLQAPSYNEQFF. The CDR3 DNA is TGCGCCAGCAGCTTACAAGCACCCTCCTACAATGAGCAGTTCTTC.

This clone was detected a few times. The chain joins TRBV7-9 to TRBJ1-2, with D tentatively TRBD1 (6 bases). The germline gives CDR1 SEHNR, CDR2 FQNEAQ (reference sequence). CDR3 length equals 12 residues. V dropped 3 bases and J dropped 8 bases, with 10 bases sitting between them. CDR3 residues: CASSFRQEGYTF. The DNA for the CDR3 is TGTGCCAGCAGCTTCCGACAGGAAGGCTACACCTTC.

The CDR3 sequence: CASSPGTGDYGYTF. DNA for the CDR3: TGTGCCAGCTCACCAGGGACAGGGGACTATGGCTACACCTTC. The chain uses TRBV18 and TRBJ1-2; 10 bases map to TRBD1. The CDR3 has 14 amino acids. Germline CDR1 and CDR2: KGHSH and LQKENI. V gave up 2 bases and J gave up 3 bases; unmatched junction bases: 0.

This chain joins TRBV28 and TRBJ2-7; the D gene is possibly TRBD2 (6 bases). Per germline, CDR1 MDHEN and CDR2 SYDVKM. The ends were cut back, 2 bases at V and 7 bases at J, with 12 bases in the middle. The CDR3 extends over 13 amino acids. CDR3 nucleotide sequence: TGTGCCAGCAGTTTAGCGGGGCCTATTGAGCAGTACTTC. This encodes CASSLAGPIEQYF.

This chain uses TRBV5-4 with TRBJ1-1; D remains unclear. Germline loops: CDR1 SGHNT, CDR2 YYREEE (reference sequence). Deletions cut 3 bases from V and 1 base from J, with 13 bases between. CDR3 length: 15 amino acids. In nucleotides, the CDR3 is TGTGCCAGCAGCTCCCCTATAGCGGGGAACACTGAAGCTTTCTTT. Its translation: CASSSPIAGNTEAFF.

This clone was counted between two and nine times. The V call is TRBV27, the J call TRBJ2-1; 11 nucleotides align to TRBD2. CDR1 and CDR2 (germline): MNHEY, SMNVEV (reference sequence). The V segment lost 5 bases and the J segment 0 bases; nucleotides outside the gene matches: 6. The CDR3 runs to 17 residues. CDR3 nucleotides: TGTGCCAGCAGTCCTCGACTAGCGGGATTCTCCTACAATGAGCAGTTCTTC. Translation gives CASSPRLAGFSYNEQFF.

V is TRBV5-6 and J is TRBJ2-7; TRBD2 matches 14 bases. Trimming removed 3 bases from V and 2 bases from J; junction bases left unmatched: 10. Germline loops: CDR1 SGHDT, CDR2 YYEEEE. CDR3 length: 18 amino acids. The CDR3 DNA follows: TGTGCCAGCAGCTCCCGACTAGCGGGAGGGGGAACACCCTACGAGCAGTACTTC. The encoded protein is CASSSRLAGGGTPYEQYF.

The rearrangement joins TRBV7-2 to TRBJ2-5, with 8 bases fitting TRBD1. The germline CDR1 and CDR2 sequences are SGHTA and FQGNSA. V gave up 3 bases and J gave up 4 bases; unmatched junction bases: 10. The length of the CDR3 is 16 residues. CDR3: CASSFSRTGLGETQYF. The CDR3 DNA follows: TGTGCCAGCAGCTTCAGTAGGACAGGGTTGGGAGAGACCCAGTACTTC. The complete variable domain, with remaining parts taken from reference TRBV7-2 and TRBJ2-5, reads GAGVSQSPSNKVTEKGKDVELRCDPISGHTALYWYRQSLGQGLEFLIYFQGNSAPDKSGLPSDRFSAERTGGSVSTLTIQRTQQEDSAVYLCASSFSRTGLGETQYFGPGTRLLVL.

This clone was found a few times. This chain connects TRBV6-6 to TRBJ1-3, with TRBD1 as a possible D gene (5 bases). The germline V gene has CDR1 MNHNY and CDR2 SVGAGI (reference sequence). The V end lost 4 bases, the J end lost 8 bases, and 12 bases lay between the germline ends. The CDR3 spans 13 residues. In nucleotides, the CDR3 is TGTGCCAGCAGTTCGCCCCAGGGTCACACCATATATTTT. Protein sequence: CASSSPQGHTIYF.

This clone has just a few counts. The chain carries TRBV28 and TRBJ1-5; 7 nucleotides line up with TRBD1. Germline V gene sequence: CDR1 MDHEN, CDR2 SYDVKM. CDR3 length: 16 amino acids. The trim removed 5 bases at V and 0 bases at J, leaving 7 bases unmatched. CDR3 coding DNA: TGTGCCAGCAGTCGCACAGGGGATTATAGCAATCAGCCCCAGCATTTT. As protein: CASSRTGDYSNQPQHF.

Only a few counts were recorded for this clone. V usage is TRBV6-1 and J usage is TRBJ2-3, with 10 bases lining up with TRBD2. Trimming cost V 1 base and J 2 bases; bases outside gene matches: 3. Germline CDR1 MNHNS, CDR2 SASEGT. The CDR3 extends over 16 amino acids. The CDR3 coding sequence is TGTGCCAGCAGTGAAGAGGGGACTAGCGCCACAGATACGCAGTATTTT. The encoded protein is CASSEEGTSATDTQYF.

This clone was counted between two and nine times. As DNA, the CDR3 is TGTGCCAGCAGCTTCCTACCCCCGCCGGACACCGGGGAGCTGTTTTTT. Translation gives CASSFLPPPDTGELFF. V gene TRBV7-2 combines with J gene TRBJ2-2; D is undetermined. Germline CDR1 is SGHTA and CDR2 is FQGNSA. Trimming removed 3 bases at V and 3 bases at J, with 14 bases between. This CDR3 comprises 16 residues.

The sample holds a few counts of this clone. Its ends do not fully match the called genes, so a read error is possible. This rearrangement joins TRBV20-1 to TRBJ1-1; no definite D call. CDR1 is DFQATT and CDR2 is SNEGSKA in the germline V gene (reference sequence). There are 10 residues in the CDR3. CDR3 nucleotides: TGCAGTGCTAGAGATCTGGTATCTCGCTTT. Translated: CSARDLVSRF.

This chain connects TRBV19 to TRBJ2-1, with 9 nucleotides matching TRBD2. CDR1 LNHDA and CDR2 SQIVND come from the germline V gene (reference sequence). V was pared by 7 bases and J by 9 bases, with 13 bases of the junction left unmatched. The CDR3 extends over 15 amino acids. CDR3: CASTTPAGGHFEQFF. The CDR3 nucleotides read TGTGCCAGTACCACCCCCGCGGGAGGGCATTTTGAGCAGTTCTTC.

This clone showed up just a few times. This chain joins TRBV7-2 and TRBJ2-3; D may be TRBD2 (5 bases). This CDR3 is built from 13 residues. V gave up 4 bases and J gave up 7 bases, with 12 bases separating them. Germline V gene lookup returns CDR1 SGHTA and CDR2 FQGNSA. The CDR3 DNA follows: TGTGCCAGCAGCTCGTTGGACGGGAATACGCAGTATTTT. It translates to CASSSLDGNTQYF.

This chain links TRBV30 with TRBJ2-1; 8 nucleotides align to TRBD2. Germline loops: CDR1 GTSNPN, CDR2 SVGIG (reference sequence). This CDR3 is built from 14 residues. Trimming cost V 2 bases and J 14 bases; bases outside gene matches: 14. The CDR3, as DNA: TGTGCCTGGAGTCCGGGAGGGGACATCGGGCGTAAGTTCTTC. Translation: CAWSPGGDIGRKFF.

With respect to this clone: A much larger clonotype is one base distant, so this may be a read error. The chain uses TRBV11-2 and TRBJ2-6; no clear D gene. Germline-derived CDR1 and CDR2 are SGHAT and FQNNGV. The CDR3 length is 13 residues. V shed 3 bases and J shed 3 bases, with 3 bases lying between them. Here the CDR3 DNA reads TGTGCCAGCAGCTTCTTTGGGGCCAACGTCCTGACTTTC. The encoded protein is CASSFFGANVLTF.

This chain links TRBV11-2 with TRBJ2-5; TRBD1 aligns across 7 bases. Trimming removed 5 bases from V and 6 bases from J; junction bases left unmatched: 6. Germline loops: CDR1 SGHAT, CDR2 FQNNGV. This CDR3 contains 13 residues. The CDR3 bases are TGTGCCAGCAGCCTAAGACAGGGAAAGACCCAGTACTTC. Protein sequence: CASSLRQGKTQYF.

A few counts support this clone. This chain links TRBV10-1 with TRBJ2-1, with D perhaps TRBD1 (5 bases). The V end lost 0 bases, the J end lost 4 bases, and 16 bases lay between the germline ends. Germline V lookup: CDR1 WNHNN, CDR2 SYGVQD (reference sequence). The CDR3 totals 17 residues. Here the CDR3 DNA reads TGCGCCAGCAGTGAGTCGGTACAGGCGACAAATTACAATGAGCAGTTCTTC. Its translation: CASSESVQATNYNEQFF.

The genes are TRBV5-1 and TRBJ1-5, with 9 positions matching TRBD1. Germline CDR1 is SGHRS and CDR2 is YFSETQ. The CDR3 sequence is 15 residues long. With 4 bases clipped from V and 5 bases from J, the junction kept 7 bases outside the gene matches. The CDR3 protein is CASSTGTGRDQPQHF. The DNA for the CDR3 is TGCGCCAGCAGCACTGGGACAGGGAGGGATCAGCCCCAGCATTTT.

This clone was seen a few times. The rearrangement uses TRBV11-2 and TRBJ2-5, with D maybe TRBD1 (5 bases). Trimming left V 1 base short and J 4 bases short, with 13 bases between. This CDR3 is 15 amino acids long. Germline assignment: CDR1 SGHAT and CDR2 FQNNGV. This CDR3 is CASSLVRGALETQYF. For the CDR3, the DNA is TGTGCCAGCAGCTTAGTTAGGGGCGCGTTAGAGACCCAGTACTTC.